The clone carrying this TCR beta chain was seen only a few times. Its target is not known. Averaging roughly 120 mL, one heparinised blood draw was given by each donor. The isolated RNA, all of it, was reverse transcribed, so expressed TCRB transcripts were what got sequenced. Generated by immunoSEQ multiplex PCR, the TCRdb table keeps only in-frame clones and is missing some. The profile covers approximately 380,000 clones, with roughly 16% appearing a single time and about 0.02% taken by the ten largest. The data stem from a study of beta chain features in type 1 diabetes. In the study overall: Age, gender and cell yields were alike across patients and healthy donors. Sorted cells, 90 million to 120 million in number, were examined across all samples. Study-wide results and caveats: Relative to healthy donors, patients appeared to have naive, central memory and Treg TCRB repertoires that were more similar.

This CDR3 region has 17 residues. Trimming took 6 bases from V and 0 from J; bases not matched to a gene: 8. Germline CDR1 and CDR2: KGHSH and LQKENI. The origin of this receptor is a woman aged 18-30 years in good health. The source material was naive CD4+ T cells from blood. V is TRBV18 and J is TRBJ2-6, with 7 bases fitting TRBD1. Here the CDR3 reads CASSKPGQSSGANVLTF. In DNA, the CDR3 is TGTGCCAGCTCGAAACCGGGACAGTCCTCTGGGGCCAACGTCCTGACTTTC.